What follows are 22 T cell receptor beta chains derived from one specimen sequenced in a study of blood T cell repertoires in COVID-19. Sequencing used immunoSEQ multiplex PCR; TCRdb keeps in-frame clones, though not all of them. The sample consists of some 110,000 clones, around 85% of them appearing once. The sample taken for sequencing was peripheral blood. The receptors originated from a man aged 70 or older who had recovered from COVID-19.

CDR3 amino acids: CASSFNPRGTDTQYF. The CDR3 region has the DNA TGTGCCAGCAGTTTTAACCCCAGGGGCACAGATACGCAGTATTTT. The rearrangement uses TRBV27 and TRBJ2-3; a possible D gene is TRBD1 (5 bases). Trimming took 3 bases from V and 1 from J, leaving 11 bases between them. The germline gives CDR1 MNHEY, CDR2 SMNVEV (reference sequence). The CDR3 has 15 amino acids.

This clone was found a few times. The gene calls are TRBV21-1 and TRBJ2-2; TRBD1 is the table's D call, not checked against the DNA. TRBV21-1 corresponds to a pseudogene. The CDR3 covers 16 residues. CDR3: CASSKVAGTNTGELFF. The CDR3 DNA reads as TGTGCCAGCAGCAAAGTGGCAGGGACGAACACCGGGGAGCTGTTTTTT.

The rearrangement links TRBV24-1 to TRBJ2-1; D is ambiguous. Trimming stripped 3 bases from V and 7 bases from J, with 9 bases between. From germline, CDR1 is KGHDR and CDR2 SFDVKD. CDR3 length equals 13 residues. The CDR3: CATSDLSGNEQFF. In nucleotides, the CDR3 is TGTGCCACCAGTGATCTCTCAGGTAATGAGCAGTTCTTC.

This clone was observed a handful of times. J is TRBJ2-7 and V is TRBV5-4; tentatively, D is TRBD2 (6 bases). Germline V CDR1 and CDR2: SGHNT, YYREEE (reference sequence). CDR3 length equals 15 residues. V gave up 0 bases and J gave up 9 bases, with 19 bases separating them. CDR3 region: CASSLEGTASTRQYF. In DNA, the CDR3 is TGTGCCAGCAGCTTGGAGGGGACTGCATCTACGAGGCAGTACTTC.

The CDR3 here is CASSLAGDTDTQYF. The CDR3 bases are TGCGCCAGCAGCTTGGCCGGGGACACAGATACGCAGTATTTT. The chain carries TRBV5-1 and TRBJ2-3; tentatively, D is TRBD2 (5 bases). Germline-derived CDR1 and CDR2 are SGHRS and YFSETQ. The CDR3 length is 14 residues. Trimming took off 0 bases at V and 2 bases at J, with 7 bases between the two ends.

J is TRBJ1-2 and V is TRBV10-1; a weak D match, TRBD1 (5 bases). The germline V gene encodes CDR1 WNHNN and CDR2 SYGVQD (reference sequence). The length of the CDR3 is 16 residues. The V end was cut by 0 bases, the J end by 0 bases, with 11 bases between. In DNA, the CDR3 is TGCGCCAGCAGTGAGTCCAGGGCTGCCGCTAACTATGGCTACACCTTC. It is translated as CASSESRAAANYGYTF.

The chain is built from TRBV6-5 and TRBJ2-7; 7 bases fit TRBD1. V trimming: 6 bases; J trimming: 2 bases; junction bases outside the gene matches: 4. CDR3 length: 13 residues. Per germline, CDR1 MNHEY and CDR2 SVGAGI. CDR3 region: CASSRTGPYEQYF. The CDR3, as DNA: TGTGCCAGCAGCAGGACAGGCCCCTACGAGCAGTACTTC.

V is TRBV18 and J is TRBJ2-5; 10 bases line up with TRBD1. This CDR3 region has 14 residues. The germline gives CDR1 KGHSH, CDR2 LQKENI. The trim removed 4 bases at V and 5 bases at J, leaving 4 bases unmatched. DNA of the CDR3: TGTGCCAGCTCACTCGGACAGGGGGGCGAGACCCAGTACTTC. It specifies CASSLGQGGETQYF. Together with reference TRBV18 and TRBJ2-5, the CDR3 gives the full variable domain: NAGVMQNPRHLVRRRGQEARLRCSPMKGHSHVYWYRQLPEEGLKFMVYLQKENIIDESGMPKERFSAEFPKEGPSILRIQQVVRGDSAAYFCASSLGQGGETQYFGPGTRLLVL.

The chain has TRBV5-6 and TRBJ1-3; D is unresolved. Germline CDR1 is SGHDT and CDR2 is YYEEEE. Trimming removed 2 bases at V and 0 bases at J, with 12 bases between. The CDR3 sequence is 16 residues long. This CDR3 reads CASSFGLGHSGNTIYF. CDR3 bases: TGTGCCAGCAGCTTCGGACTTGGCCACTCTGGAAACACCATATATTTT.

The gene calls are TRBV11-3 and TRBJ2-3, with 8 positions matching TRBD2. This CDR3 comprises 17 residues. J lost 2 bases, V lost 5 bases, and 12 bases had no gene match. Germline V lookup: CDR1 SGHNT, CDR2 YENEEA. The CDR3 nucleotides read TGTGCCAGCAGCGCCTGGAGCGGGGGAGGAGACACAGATACGCAGTATTTT. Translated, it gives CASSAWSGGGDTDTQYF.

The chain joins TRBV6-5 to TRBJ2-3; no definite D call. V gave up 2 bases and J gave up 3 bases, with 9 bases separating them. The CDR3 sequence is 14 residues long. In germline, CDR1 is MNHEY, CDR2 SVGAGI. CDR3 coding DNA: TGTGCCAGCAGTTACCGGAGAGAAACAGATACGCAGTATTTT. It is translated as CASSYRRETDTQYF.

The chain links TRBV29-1 to TRBJ1-2, with 11 bases matching TRBD1. V shed 4 bases, J shed 7 bases, and the junction held 8 bases outside the gene matches. CDR3 size: 14 residues. Germline CDR1 reads SQVTM; CDR2 reads ANQGSEA. CDR3 bases: TGCAGCGTTGTCGGCGGGACAGGGGGAAGTGGCTACACCTTC. Its protein product is CSVVGGTGGSGYTF.

The CDR3 sequence is CASSPGGRAIRRNTIYF. The CDR3 nucleotides read TGTGCCAGCAGCCCTGGTGGGCGGGCCATAAGAAGAAACACCATATATTTT. This rearrangement joins TRBV5-6 to TRBJ1-3, with D uncertain. In germline, CDR1 is SGHDT, CDR2 YYEEEE. The V end lost 4 bases, the J end lost 5 bases, and 22 bases lay between the germline ends. This CDR3 contains 17 residues.

V is TRBV28 and J is TRBJ1-2; D gene uncertain. Germline assignment: CDR1 MDHEN and CDR2 SYDVKM. This CDR3 is 13 amino acids long. The germline V and J ends were trimmed by 2 bases and 2 bases, with 6 bases remaining between them. The CDR3 nucleotides read TGTGCCAGCAGTTTACCCCAAAACTATGGCTACACCTTC. The encoded protein is CASSLPQNYGYTF.

The chain carries TRBV5-1 and TRBJ1-3, with unresolved D. This CDR3 has 17 amino acids. Germline V gives CDR1 SGHRS, CDR2 YFSETQ. V shed 1 base and J shed 2 bases, with 16 bases lying between them. The CDR3 region is CASSLNTRGVPGNTIYF. The CDR3 DNA follows: TGCGCCAGCAGCTTGAATACCCGGGGAGTCCCTGGAAACACCATATATTTT. Supplemented by reference TRBV5-1 and TRBJ1-3, the full variable domain reads KAGVTQTPRYLIKTRGQQVTLSCSPISGHRSVSWYQQTPGQGLQFLFEYFSETQRNKGNFPGRFSGRQFSNSRSEMNVSTLELGDSALYLCASSLNTRGVPGNTIYFGEGSWLTVV.

The CDR3 reads CASSIVENSPLHF. The CDR3 DNA is TGTGCCAGTAGTATCGTAGAAAATTCACCCCTCCACTTT. The chain combines TRBV19 with TRBJ1-6; D remains unclear. CDR1 is LNHDA and CDR2 is SQIVND in the germline V gene (reference sequence). The CDR3 totals 13 residues. Trimming removed 3 bases at V and 7 bases at J, with 7 bases between.

The chain is built from TRBV5-4 and TRBJ2-3, with 7 bases aligning to TRBD2. Per the germline V gene, CDR1 is SGHNT and CDR2 is YYREEE (reference sequence). After removal of 0 bases from V and 8 bases from J, the junction contained 12 bases not matched to a gene. The CDR3 extends over 16 amino acids. For the CDR3, the DNA is TGTGCCAGCAGCTTGGTGGGCGGGGGACCGGGCGGTACGCAGTATTTT. Translating it yields CASSLVGGGPGGTQYF.

This chain joins TRBV30 and TRBJ2-6; 7 positions agree with TRBD2. The J segment lost 0 bases and the V segment lost 7 bases, leaving 15 bases of the junction unmatched. CDR1 is GTSNPN and CDR2 is SVGIG in the germline V gene (reference sequence). This CDR3 has 18 amino acids. CDR3 DNA sequence: TGTGCCTCCCTTGGGCCTGGCGGGGGAAGCTCTGGGGCCAACGTCCTGACTTTC. It codes for CASLGPGGGSSGANVLTF.

This clone was observed a single time. The V gene is TRBV5-1, the J gene TRBJ2-1, with 7 bases fitting TRBD1. Germline CDR1 is SGHRS and CDR2 is YFSETQ. J lost 7 bases, V lost 0 bases, and 1 base had no gene match. CDR3 length: 13 residues. CDR3 amino acids: CASSLGDRNEQFF. Here the CDR3 DNA reads TGCGCCAGCAGCTTGGGGGACAGAAATGAGCAGTTCTTC.

The chain carries TRBV2 and TRBJ2-5; 9 bases match TRBD1. The junction had 7 bases not matched to a gene; V was cut back by 6 bases and J by 2 bases. The V gene's germline CDR1 is SNHLY and CDR2 FYNNEI. The CDR3 loop spans 15 amino acids. This CDR3 reads CASSGDRVDQETQYF. CDR3 in DNA: TGTGCCAGCAGCGGGGACAGGGTCGATCAAGAGACCCAGTACTTC.

V usage is TRBV19 and J usage is TRBJ2-6, with D unresolved. V dropped 1 base and J dropped 0 bases, with 10 bases sitting between them. Germline V CDR1 and CDR2: LNHDA, SQIVND (reference sequence). The CDR3 totals 17 residues. The CDR3 region has the DNA TGTGCCAGTAGTATAGGTGGGCTAAGCTCTGGGGCCAACGTCCTGACTTTC. Protein sequence: CASSIGGLSSGANVLTF.

The CDR3 DNA follows: TGTGCCACCAGCCAGACTAGCGGGAGGACGAACACCGGGGAGCTGTTTTTT. Residues: CATSQTSGRTNTGELFF. This sequence joins TRBV24-1 and TRBJ2-2, with 13 bases matching TRBD2. Trimming removed 7 bases from V and 0 bases from J; junction bases left unmatched: 4. The CDR3 is made up of 17 amino acids. Germline V CDR1 and CDR2: KGHDR, SFDVKD.